This T cell receptor beta chain was sequenced for a study of neurological immune-mediated disorders. The V and J ends lost 4 bases and 7 bases respectively, with 18 bases between them. The CDR3 is 15 amino acids. Germline CDR1 SGHRS, CDR2 YFSETQ. TCRdb itself ran the 5' RACE reads through MiXCR, one entry per CDR3 protein. The sample yields tens of thousands of distinct CDR3 sequences, 2% to 2.5% seen once. The study's findings and limits: The authors found no clinical or MRI feature associated with the multiple sclerosis repertoire cluster. The most TCR clonal expansion was seen in HTLV-1-associated myelopathy, and the least was seen in multiple sclerosis, which fell below healthy controls.

This clonotype was found many times. The antigen is undetermined. Material: PBMCs. V and J are TRBV5-1 and TRBJ2-4; D is undetermined. The clonotype originates from a man between 50 and 59 years old with multiple sclerosis. The CDR3 DNA is TGCGCCAGCAGCCCTCGGACGGGTGACTCGAACATTCAGTACTTC. Translation gives CASSPRTGDSNIQYF.